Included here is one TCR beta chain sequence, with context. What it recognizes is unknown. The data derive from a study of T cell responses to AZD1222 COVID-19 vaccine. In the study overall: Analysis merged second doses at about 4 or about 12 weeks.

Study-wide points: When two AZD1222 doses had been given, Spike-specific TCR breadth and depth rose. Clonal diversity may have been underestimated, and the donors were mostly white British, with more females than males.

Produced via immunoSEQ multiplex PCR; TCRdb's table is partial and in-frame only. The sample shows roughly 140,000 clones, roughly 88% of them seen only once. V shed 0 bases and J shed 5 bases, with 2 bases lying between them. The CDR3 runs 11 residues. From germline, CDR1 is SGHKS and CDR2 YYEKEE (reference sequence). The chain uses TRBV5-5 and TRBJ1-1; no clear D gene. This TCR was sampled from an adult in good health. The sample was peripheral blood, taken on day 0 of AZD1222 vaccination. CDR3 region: CASSLDTEAFF. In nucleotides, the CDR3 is TGTGCCAGCAGCTTGGATACTGAAGCTTTCTTT.